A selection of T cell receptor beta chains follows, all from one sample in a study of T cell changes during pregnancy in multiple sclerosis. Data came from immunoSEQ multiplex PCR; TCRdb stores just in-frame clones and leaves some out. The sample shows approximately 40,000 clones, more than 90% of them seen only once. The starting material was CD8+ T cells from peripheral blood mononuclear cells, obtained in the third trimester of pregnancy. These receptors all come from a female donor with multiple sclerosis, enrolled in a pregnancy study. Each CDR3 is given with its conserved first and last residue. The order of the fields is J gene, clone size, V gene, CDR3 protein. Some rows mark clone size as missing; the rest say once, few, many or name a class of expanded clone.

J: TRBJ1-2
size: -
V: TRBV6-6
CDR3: CASSYQGLGYGYTF

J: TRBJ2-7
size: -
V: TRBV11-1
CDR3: CASSYRQGSEQYF

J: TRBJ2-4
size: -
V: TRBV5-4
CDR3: CASSRTPAENIQYF

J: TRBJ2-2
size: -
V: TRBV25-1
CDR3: CASSEGEAGELFF

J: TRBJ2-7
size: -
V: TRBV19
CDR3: CASSAYRDSHEQYF

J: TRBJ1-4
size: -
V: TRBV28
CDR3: CASSLLGTGVTNEKLFF

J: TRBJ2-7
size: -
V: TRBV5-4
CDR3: CASSLGTGNYEQYF

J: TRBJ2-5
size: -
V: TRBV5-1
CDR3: CASSLGTGQETQYF

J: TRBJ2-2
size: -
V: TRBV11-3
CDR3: CASSRGTGELFF

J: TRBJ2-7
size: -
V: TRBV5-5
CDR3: CASSFLTGFGEQYF

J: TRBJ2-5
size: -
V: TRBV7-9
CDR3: CASRRDSQETQYF

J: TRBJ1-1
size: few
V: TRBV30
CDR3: CAITRVEAFF